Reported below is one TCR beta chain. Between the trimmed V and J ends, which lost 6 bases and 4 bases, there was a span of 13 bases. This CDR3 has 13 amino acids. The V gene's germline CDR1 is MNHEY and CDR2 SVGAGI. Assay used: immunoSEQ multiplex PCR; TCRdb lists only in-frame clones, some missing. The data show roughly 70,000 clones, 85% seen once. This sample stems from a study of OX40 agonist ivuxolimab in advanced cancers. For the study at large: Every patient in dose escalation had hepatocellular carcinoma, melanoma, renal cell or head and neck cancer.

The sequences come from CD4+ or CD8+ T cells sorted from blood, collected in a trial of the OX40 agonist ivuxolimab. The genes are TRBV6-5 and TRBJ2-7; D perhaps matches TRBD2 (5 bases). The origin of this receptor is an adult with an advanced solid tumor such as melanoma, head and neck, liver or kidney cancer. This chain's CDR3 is CASRLEVGYEQYF. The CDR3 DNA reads TGTGCCAGCAGGCTGGAGGTGGGGTACGAGCAGTACTTC.